Each of the 26 T cell receptor beta chains below was sequenced from the same sample in a study of T cell changes during pregnancy in multiple sclerosis. The repertoire was sequenced with immunoSEQ multiplex PCR; TCRdb's copy has only in-frame clones and lacks some. Seen here are under 95,000 clones, roughly 92% observed once, and the top ten hold 1.5% to 2.5%. The specimen comprised peripheral blood, sampled in the second trimester of pregnancy. These receptors were obtained from a female donor with multiple sclerosis, enrolled in a pregnancy study.

V and J are TRBV18 and TRBJ2-7; TRBD1 matches at 7 bases. CDR1 is KGHSH, CDR2 LQKENI, per germline. This CDR3 contains 13 residues. V gave up 4 bases and J gave up 3 bases; unmatched junction bases: 3. The CDR3 nucleotides are TGTGCCAGCTCACAGGGGGCGAACTACGAGCAGTACTTC. Translation gives CASSQGANYEQYF.

The chain couples TRBV30 to TRBJ1-3; D remains unclear. V was cut by 5 bases and J by 1 base, with 18 bases left in between. CDR1 is GTSNPN and CDR2 is SVGIG in the germline V gene (reference sequence). CDR3 length equals 16 residues. CDR3 amino acids: CAWSYFSGISGNTIYF. The CDR3 DNA follows: TGTGCCTGGTCCTATTTTTCGGGGATTTCTGGAAACACCATATATTTT.

This chain links TRBV15 with TRBJ2-1; 8 bases are shared with TRBD2. With V trimmed by 0 bases and J by 6 bases, 4 bases remained unmatched. Germline CDR1 LNHNV, CDR2 YYDKDF (reference sequence). The CDR3 extends over 15 amino acids. CDR3 in amino acids: CATSRDLGTSNEQFF. The CDR3 DNA sequence: TGTGCCACCAGCAGAGATCTCGGGACTAGCAATGAGCAGTTCTTC.

The chain joins TRBV14 to TRBJ2-5; TRBD2 is a possible D gene (5 bases). The CDR3 has 14 residues. V was trimmed by 3 bases and J by 4 bases, leaving 12 bases between them. Germline CDR1 and CDR2: SGHDN and FVKESK. The CDR3 is CASSQSLARETQYF. CDR3 DNA: TGTGCCAGCAGCCAGTCCCTAGCCCGAGAGACCCAGTACTTC.

The chain recombines TRBV6-1 with TRBJ1-4; a possible D gene is TRBD1 (5 bases). This CDR3 contains 15 residues. Deletions cut 3 bases from V and 8 bases from J, with 16 bases between. From germline, CDR1 is MNHNS and CDR2 SASEGT. Written as DNA, the CDR3 is TGTGCCAGCAGTGACCCTAGGGGACTGAACGAAAAACTGTTTTTT. Protein: CASSDPRGLNEKLFF.

The rearrangement uses TRBV11-1 and TRBJ2-5, with 7 bases identical to TRBD1. V lost 5 bases to trimming and J lost 6 bases; unmatched junction nucleotides: 9. This CDR3 has 14 residues. Germline CDR1 SGHAT, CDR2 FQDESV (reference sequence). The DNA of the CDR3 is TGTGCCAGCAGCCCTCGACAGGGTTTAAAGACCCAGTACTTC. It codes for CASSPRQGLKTQYF.

The chain recombines TRBV27 with TRBJ2-7; 8 bases are a match to TRBD2. CDR1 is MNHEY and CDR2 is SMNVEV in the germline V gene (reference sequence). The V and J ends lost 6 bases and 4 bases, in that order; junction bases with no gene match: 11. The CDR3 is made up of 15 amino acids. The CDR3 DNA is TGTGCCAGCAGGCCCCCGGGGACTAGTCTATACGAGCAGTACTTC. As protein: CASRPPGTSLYEQYF.

This chain links TRBV7-9 with TRBJ1-2, with D unresolved. Germline V gene sequence: CDR1 SEHNR, CDR2 FQNEAQ (reference sequence). The CDR3 consists of 13 residues. Deletions cut 5 bases from V and 8 bases from J, with 15 bases between. The CDR3 bases are TGTGCCAGCAGCCTTAATAACGGGTTGGGCTACACCTTC. It yields the protein CASSLNNGLGYTF.

This chain joins TRBV4-3 and TRBJ1-2, with a possible D match to TRBD1 (5 bases). The CDR3 loop spans 15 amino acids. Germline V CDR1 and CDR2: LGHNA, YSLEER. Trimming took off 0 bases at V and 7 bases at J, with 15 bases between the two ends. This chain's CDR3 is CASSQESGALLGYTF. Written as DNA, the CDR3 is TGCGCCAGCAGCCAAGAGAGTGGGGCCCTCCTTGGCTACACCTTC.

Written as DNA, the CDR3 is TGTGCCAGCAGCCAAGATACGGTCGGTTTAGCCAAAAACATTCAGTACTTC. Amino acid sequence: CASSQDTVGLAKNIQYF. The chain links TRBV14 to TRBJ2-4, with no clear D. V was shortened by 0 bases and J by 0 bases, with 12 bases between the two germline ends. The CDR3 is 17 residues long. Germline V gene data show CDR1 as SGHDN and CDR2 as FVKESK.

This rearrangement joins TRBV19 to TRBJ2-5; TRBD1 is a possible D gene (6 bases). The germline gives CDR1 LNHDA, CDR2 SQIVND (reference sequence). The CDR3 has 15 residues. With 4 bases removed from V and 1 base from J, the gap between germline ends came to 13 bases. The CDR3 reads CASSTDFRGQETQYF. The DNA for the CDR3 is TGTGCCAGTAGTACGGACTTCAGGGGCCAAGAGACCCAGTACTTC.

This sequence joins TRBV4-3 and TRBJ2-7, with 8 bases fitting TRBD1. Per germline, CDR1 LGHNA and CDR2 YSLEER. The CDR3 is made up of 18 amino acids. V gave up 4 bases and J gave up 2 bases; unmatched junction bases: 16. The CDR3 sequence: CASSPRGLLTGATYEQYF. In DNA form, the CDR3 reads TGCGCCAGCAGCCCCAGAGGGTTGCTGACAGGGGCGACCTACGAGCAGTACTTC.

This chain links TRBV28 with TRBJ2-2; perhaps TRBD2 as D (6 bases). Trimming shortened V by 3 bases and J by 2 bases, and 10 bases separated the two germline ends. The CDR3 spans 15 residues. Germline V gives CDR1 MDHEN, CDR2 SYDVKM. CDR3 region: CASSFTLANTGELFF. The CDR3 DNA reads TGTGCCAGCAGTTTTACACTAGCCAACACCGGGGAGCTGTTTTTT.

The chain couples TRBV9 to TRBJ2-5; possibly TRBD2 for D (6 bases). Germline values: CDR1 SGDLS, CDR2 YYNGEE. CDR3 length equals 16 residues. Deletions cut 3 bases from V and 7 bases from J, with 22 bases between. The CDR3: CASSGPGSLNGGTQYF. CDR3 nucleotides: TGTGCCAGCAGCGGGCCGGGAAGCCTGAACGGGGGGACCCAGTACTTC.

The V call is TRBV7-6, the J call TRBJ1-1; possible D gene TRBD1, 5 bases. Trimming pared 5 bases from V and 1 base from J, leaving 8 bases between. The length of the CDR3 is 13 residues. CDR1 SGHVS and CDR2 FNYEAQ come from the germline V gene. The CDR3 DNA follows: TGTGCCAGCAGCATTAGGGGGAACACTGAAGCTTTCTTT. Its translation is CASSIRGNTEAFF.

J is TRBJ1-2 and V is TRBV5-6; D call uncertain. CDR3 length: 14 amino acids. Between the trimmed V and J ends, which lost 3 bases and 8 bases, there was a span of 17 bases. Looked up from germline, CDR1 is SGHDT and CDR2 is YYEEEE. CDR3 sequence (DNA): TGTGCCAGCAGCTCTGGATTGACTGCTGCGGGCTACACCTTC. Amino acids: CASSSGLTAAGYTF.

The V and J genes are TRBV9 and TRBJ1-2, with TRBD1 matching over 7 bases. The V and J ends lost 3 bases and 8 bases, in that order; junction bases with no gene match: 10. This CDR3 has 14 amino acids. CDR1 and CDR2 from the germline V gene are SGDLS and YYNGEE. Here the CDR3 reads CASSAEQGLMGYTF. The CDR3 coding sequence is TGTGCCAGCAGCGCGGAACAGGGGTTAATGGGCTACACCTTC.

The chain couples TRBV7-9 to TRBJ1-1; 7 bases are a match to TRBD1. CDR1 and CDR2 from the germline V gene are SEHNR and FQNEAQ (reference sequence). J gave up 4 bases and V 2 bases, and 7 bases lay outside the gene matches. This CDR3 is 15 amino acids long. The CDR3 loop is CASSLMGQLTTEAFF. CDR3 in DNA: TGTGCCAGCAGCTTAATGGGACAGTTAACCACTGAAGCTTTCTTT.

The chain recombines TRBV25-1 with TRBJ1-2, with 8 bases identical to TRBD1. V lost 2 bases to trimming and J lost 8 bases; unmatched junction nucleotides: 4. Germline CDR1 is MGHDK and CDR2 is SYGVNS. The CDR3 totals 13 residues. CDR3 in DNA: TGTGCCAGCAGTGAACAGGGGGCGCAGGGCTACACCTTC. Translating it yields CASSEQGAQGYTF.

This sequence joins TRBV11-3 and TRBJ1-4, with 10 bases lining up with TRBD1. The CDR3 totals 16 residues. Trimming removed 1 base from V and 8 bases from J; junction bases left unmatched: 7. CDR1 SGHNT and CDR2 YENEEA come from the germline V gene. Here the CDR3 DNA reads TGTGCCAGCAGCTTAGTTCCCGGGACAGGGGACGAAAAACTGTTTTTT. This sequence encodes CASSLVPGTGDEKLFF.

The chain joins TRBV5-1 to TRBJ1-1; D is undetermined. Looked up from germline, CDR1 is SGHRS and CDR2 is YFSETQ. CDR3 size: 13 residues. With 7 bases removed from V and 3 bases from J, the gap between germline ends came to 13 bases. For the CDR3, the DNA is TGCGCCAGCCAGGAGGTTGGGGACACTGAAGCTTTCTTT. This gives the protein CASQEVGDTEAFF. The complete variable domain, with remaining parts taken from reference TRBV5-1 and TRBJ1-1, reads KAGVTQTPRYLIKTRGQQVTLSCSPISGHRSVSWYQQTPGQGLQFLFEYFSETQRNKGNFPGRFSGRQFSNSRSEMNVSTLELGDSALYLCASQEVGDTEAFFGQGTRLTVV.

The chain couples TRBV19 to TRBJ2-2, with D unclear. Germline CDR1 LNHDA, CDR2 SQIVND (reference sequence). The V end was cut by 9 bases, the J end by 0 bases, with 14 bases between. The CDR3 loop spans 15 amino acids. CDR3 bases: TGTGCCAGCGGGTCGCAGTCCCCGAACACCGGGGAGCTGTTTTTT. It specifies CASGSQSPNTGELFF.

The gene calls are TRBV7-9 and TRBJ1-1, with 10 bases lining up with TRBD1. This CDR3 is built from 15 residues. With V trimmed by 5 bases and J by 6 bases, 9 bases remained unmatched. Germline V gene sequence: CDR1 SEHNR, CDR2 FQNEAQ (reference sequence). This chain's CDR3 is CASSVGQGVRAEAFF. CDR3 coding DNA: TGTGCCAGCAGCGTAGGACAGGGGGTGAGGGCTGAAGCTTTCTTT.

This chain uses TRBV19 with TRBJ2-7, with TRBD2 matching 11 bases. The germline CDR1 and CDR2 sequences are LNHDA and SQIVND (reference sequence). V was clipped by 2 bases and J by 6 bases; unmatched bases: 6. CDR3 length: 15 amino acids. The CDR3 region has the DNA TGTGCCAGTAGTATAATAGCGGGAGGGCTCGGCGAGCAGTACTTC. Protein sequence: CASSIIAGGLGEQYF.

The table lists this clone with a count of one. This chain uses TRBV7-3 with TRBJ2-2, with D uncertain. This CDR3 comprises 13 residues. Trimming stripped 5 bases from V and 6 bases from J, with 10 bases between. Germline V lookup: CDR1 SGHTA, CDR2 FQGTGA. The DNA for the CDR3 is TGTGCCAGCAGCGCGAGAACCGCCGGGGAGCTGTTTTTT. Its protein product is CASSARTAGELFF.

The gene calls are TRBV15 and TRBJ1-1; D remains ambiguous. CDR1 and CDR2 from the germline V gene are LNHNV and YYDKDF (reference sequence). The ends were cut back, 1 base at V and 2 bases at J, with 8 bases in the middle. This CDR3 is built from 14 residues. The CDR3 sequence: CATSRVEPNTEAFF. The CDR3 DNA sequence: TGTGCCACCAGCAGAGTAGAGCCCAACACTGAAGCTTTCTTT.